One and the same sample provided the 30 T cell receptor beta chains below, sequenced in a study of technical replicates of blood from several donors. Clones were read by immunoSEQ multiplex PCR, and TCRdb kept only the in-frame ones, dropping some. The table has roughly 100,000 clones, about 95% seen once. The sample was T cells isolated from PBMCs. The source of these receptors is a human donor in good health.

The chain joins TRBV27 to TRBJ2-2; tentative D call: TRBD2 (7 bases). This CDR3 is built from 16 residues. Germline V gene data show CDR1 as MNHEY and CDR2 as SMNVEV (reference sequence). V lost 2 bases and J 6 bases, leaving 16 bases between the germline ends. CDR3 bases: TGTGCCAGCAGTTTAAGGGGGGAGGGCCTTTCCGGGGAGCTGTTTTTT. Protein product: CASSLRGEGLSGELFF.

This chain links TRBV19 with TRBJ2-2; D not certain. V shed 7 bases and J shed 4 bases, with 13 bases lying between them. Germline CDR1 is LNHDA and CDR2 is SQIVND (reference sequence). The CDR3 spans 14 residues. The CDR3 here is CASNTAPSTGELFF. The CDR3 bases are TGTGCCAGTAATACGGCGCCTAGCACCGGGGAGCTGTTTTTT.

V is TRBV6-1 and J is TRBJ2-7; no firm D call. V was pared by 5 bases and J by 2 bases, with 4 bases between. The CDR3 totals 11 residues. Germline V gives CDR1 MNHNS, CDR2 SASEGT. The CDR3 protein is CASSRAYEQYF. The CDR3 nucleotides are TGTGCCAGCAGTAGAGCCTACGAGCAGTACTTC.

The CDR3 DNA follows: TGTGCCAGCAGCTTAAACCCAGACACCAACTATGGCTACACCTTC. Protein: CASSLNPDTNYGYTF. V and J are TRBV7-3 and TRBJ1-2; no firm D call. Trimming removed 1 base from V and 2 bases from J, with 11 bases in between. The CDR3 covers 15 residues. The germline V gene has CDR1 SGHTA and CDR2 FQGTGA.

This clone was recorded once. The chain employs TRBV2 and TRBJ2-7; D is unclear. V lost 5 bases and J 2 bases, leaving 13 bases between the germline ends. CDR1 is SNHLY and CDR2 is FYNNEI in the germline V gene. The CDR3 is 14 residues long. CDR3 nucleotides: TGTGCCAGCAGTCCCTCTTTGCCGGCCTACGAGCAGTACTTC. Its protein product is CASSPSLPAYEQYF.

The chain is built from TRBV5-5 and TRBJ2-7; D gene uncertain. With 3 bases removed from V and 0 bases from J, the gap between germline ends came to 7 bases. The CDR3 is 13 amino acids. Germline CDR1 and CDR2: SGHKS and YYEKEE (reference sequence). CDR3 sequence reads: CASSYTPSYEQYF. As DNA, the CDR3 is TGTGCCAGCAGCTACACCCCCTCCTACGAGCAGTACTTC.

The chain has TRBV4-3 and TRBJ2-7; 11 nucleotides match TRBD2. The CDR3 length is 15 residues. Per germline, CDR1 LGHNA and CDR2 YSLEER. V was clipped by 6 bases and J by 1 base; unmatched bases: 5. The CDR3 here is CASSPLAGDSYEQYF. The CDR3 DNA is TGCGCCAGCAGTCCACTAGCGGGAGATTCCTACGAGCAGTACTTC.

The chain couples TRBV29-1 to TRBJ2-7, with 10 bases lining up with TRBD2. The germline V gene encodes CDR1 SQVTM and CDR2 ANQGSEA. The V and J ends lost 7 bases and 4 bases, in that order; junction bases with no gene match: 7. This CDR3 is 13 amino acids long. CDR3 DNA: TGCAGCGCCACTAGCGGGGTTGGATACGAGCAGTACTTC. It encodes CSATSGVGYEQYF.

The chain uses TRBV7-9 and TRBJ2-1; 9 nucleotides agree with TRBD1. The CDR3 extends over 17 amino acids. The V segment lost 6 bases and the J segment 4 bases; nucleotides outside the gene matches: 13. Germline V gives CDR1 SEHNR, CDR2 FQNEAQ (reference sequence). The CDR3 DNA reads TGTGCCAGCAGTCGGAACAGGGGGCACTTAGAATACAATGAGCAGTTCTTC. This codes for CASSRNRGHLEYNEQFF.

This chain links TRBV4-1 with TRBJ2-7; possible D gene TRBD1, 6 bases. V was clipped by 1 base and J by 3 bases, with 13 bases between them. The CDR3 has 15 residues. Germline lookup yields CDR1 MGHRA and CDR2 YSYEKL. CDR3 DNA: TGCGCCAGCAGCCAAGTGGACAGTTTCCGCTACGAGCAGTACTTC. As protein: CASSQVDSFRYEQYF.

This clone was found once. The junction differs from germline at one of its ends, possibly a read error. The CDR3 spells CASSEGLAGGTTGELFF. CDR3 in DNA: TGTGCTAGCAGCGAAGGACTAGCGGGAGGTACCACCGGGGAGCTGTTTTTT. J is TRBJ2-2 and V is TRBV7-7; TRBD2 matches at 14 bases. This CDR3 has 17 amino acids. Germline lookup yields CDR1 SSHAT and CDR2 FNYEAQ (reference sequence). Looking up the rest from reference TRBV7-7 and TRBJ2-2 gives the full variable domain: GAGVSQSPRYKVTKRGQDVTLRCDPISSHATLYWYQQALGQGPEFLTYFNYEAQPDKSGLPSDRFSAERPEGSISTLTIQRTEQRDSAMYRCASSEGLAGGTTGELFFGEGSRLTVL.

A note on this clone: This same CDR3 is encoded by further DNA sequences in the sample. The chain is built from TRBV20-1 and TRBJ2-1; D is ambiguous. The CDR3 loop spans 11 amino acids. The germline V and J ends were trimmed by 3 bases and 8 bases, with 8 bases remaining between them. Germline assignment: CDR1 DFQATT and CDR2 SNEGSKA (reference sequence). The CDR3 loop reads CSASRLDEQFF. Here the CDR3 DNA reads TGCAGTGCTAGCAGGTTGGATGAGCAGTTCTTC.

The chain has TRBV19 and TRBJ1-5; tentative D call: TRBD1 (6 bases). Germline assignment: CDR1 LNHDA and CDR2 SQIVND (reference sequence). The length of the CDR3 is 14 residues. V lost 2 bases and J 14 bases, leaving 19 bases between the germline ends. CDR3 residues: CASSIRAEGHLKHF. The CDR3 DNA reads as TGTGCCAGTAGTATACGCGCCGAGGGACACCTGAAGCATTTT.

The chain employs TRBV11-3 and TRBJ1-1; tentative D call: TRBD1 (5 bases). Germline CDR1 SGHNT, CDR2 YENEEA. Trimming removed 3 bases from V and 5 bases from J, with 10 bases in between. CDR3 length: 13 amino acids. The CDR3 loop reads CASSFPGVTEAFF. In DNA, the CDR3 is TGTGCCAGCAGCTTCCCGGGGGTTACTGAAGCTTTCTTT.

The chain is built from TRBV2 and TRBJ2-2; D is perhaps TRBD2 (6 bases). The V and J ends lost 2 bases and 6 bases respectively, with 13 bases between them. This CDR3 region has 15 residues. Germline V gene lookup returns CDR1 SNHLY and CDR2 FYNNEI. The CDR3: CASSESSGLSGELFF. CDR3 DNA: TGTGCCAGCAGTGAATCAAGCGGGCTATCCGGGGAGCTGTTTTTT. The full variable domain, rest sourced from reference TRBV2 and TRBJ2-2, is EPEVTQTPSHQVTQMGQEVILRCVPISNHLYFYWYRQILGQKVEFLVSFYNNEISEKSEIFDDQFSVERPDGSNFTLKIRSTKLEDSAMYFCASSESSGLSGELFFGEGSRLTVL.

The V and J genes are TRBV9 and TRBJ2-2, with D unclear. Germline CDR1 is SGDLS and CDR2 is YYNGEE. V lost 0 bases and J lost 0, with 3 bases in between. The CDR3 has 14 residues. This CDR3 is CASSVASNTGELFF. The DNA of the CDR3 is TGTGCCAGCAGCGTAGCGTCGAACACCGGGGAGCTGTTTTTT. Full variable domain (missing parts from reference TRBV9 and TRBJ2-2): DSGVTQTPKHLITATGQRVTLRCSPRSGDLSVYWYQQSLDQGLQFLIQYYNGEERAKGNILERFSAQQFPDLHSELNLSSLELGDSALYFCASSVASNTGELFFGEGSRLTVL.

The chain recombines TRBV27 with TRBJ2-1, with D possibly TRBD1 on 7 matching bases. This CDR3 contains 14 residues. The V and J ends lost 5 bases and 10 bases respectively, with 18 bases between them. CDR1 and CDR2 (germline): MNHEY, SMNVEV (reference sequence). CDR3 coding DNA: TGTGCCAGCAGTCCCAACAGGGGAGGTGACGAGCAGTTCTTC. Translated: CASSPNRGGDEQFF.

The V call is TRBV30, the J call TRBJ2-7; D gene ambiguous. The germline V gene encodes CDR1 GTSNPN and CDR2 SVGIG (reference sequence). The V end was cut by 3 bases, the J end by 3 bases, with 9 bases between. The CDR3 has 12 amino acids. The CDR3 loop reads CAWSRRYYEQYF. The CDR3 DNA sequence: TGTGCCTGGAGCAGGCGCTACTACGAGCAGTACTTC. Supplemented by reference TRBV30 and TRBJ2-7, the full variable domain reads SQTIHQWPATLVQPVGSPLSLECTVEGTSNPNLYWYRQAAGRGLQLLFYSVGIGQISSEVPQNLSASRPQDRQFILSSKKLLLSDSGFYLCAWSRRYYEQYFGPGTRLTVT.

V and J are TRBV28 and TRBJ2-2; 7 bases map to TRBD2. The germline V gene has CDR1 MDHEN and CDR2 SYDVKM. V was clipped by 1 base and J by 3 bases; unmatched bases: 5. This CDR3 spans 16 amino acids. The CDR3 loop is CASSLLGSGDTGELFF. In DNA, the CDR3 is TGTGCCAGCAGTTTATTGGGGAGCGGGGACACCGGGGAGCTGTTTTTT.

CDR3 sequence reads: CASSTGLAGYNEQFF. CDR3 DNA: TGTGCCAGTAGTACGGGACTAGCGGGATACAATGAGCAGTTCTTC. The chain links TRBV19 to TRBJ2-1, with 13 bases aligning to TRBD2. The CDR3 covers 15 residues. The V and J ends lost 4 bases and 4 bases, in that order; junction bases with no gene match: 1. Germline lookup yields CDR1 LNHDA and CDR2 SQIVND (reference sequence).

The CDR3 spells CASSKHRGEMNTEAFF. CDR3 in DNA: TGCGCCAGCAGTAAACACCGGGGGGAAATGAACACTGAAGCTTTCTTT. The chain links TRBV10-2 to TRBJ1-1, with D perhaps TRBD1 (5 bases). Trimming stripped 5 bases from V and 0 bases from J, with 16 bases between. Looked up from germline, CDR1 is WSHSY and CDR2 is SAAADI. The CDR3 is 16 amino acids.

This chain uses TRBV27 with TRBJ2-3; perhaps TRBD1 as D (6 bases). V lost 6 bases to trimming and J lost 4 bases, with 17 bases between them. Germline V lookup: CDR1 MNHEY, CDR2 SMNVEV (reference sequence). The CDR3 runs 15 residues. The CDR3 here is CASRPGVSPPDTQYF. In DNA form, the CDR3 reads TGTGCCAGCAGGCCAGGGGTCTCCCCACCAGATACGCAGTATTTT.

The chain carries TRBV4-2 and TRBJ2-4, with D possibly TRBD1 on 5 matching bases. Trimming shortened V by 0 bases and J by 9 bases, and 12 bases separated the two germline ends. The CDR3 runs 14 residues. Looked up from germline, CDR1 is LGHNA and CDR2 is YNFKEQ. The CDR3 nucleotides are TGTGCCAGCAGCCAAGATAGGGGTCCCGGCATTCAGTACTTC. Protein: CASSQDRGPGIQYF.

The table lists this clone with a count of one. V is TRBV9 and J is TRBJ2-5; TRBD2 is a possible D gene (6 bases). There are 13 residues in the CDR3. From germline, CDR1 is SGDLS and CDR2 YYNGEE. V lost 3 bases and J lost 1, with 7 bases in between. The CDR3 protein is CASSAGLQETQYF. CDR3 DNA: TGTGCCAGCAGCGCGGGACTCCAAGAGACCCAGTACTTC.

The V gene is TRBV4-3, the J gene TRBJ1-5; D is unresolved. In germline, CDR1 is LGHNA, CDR2 YSLEER. The V end was cut by 0 bases, the J end by 7 bases, with 7 bases between. The CDR3 loop spans 13 amino acids. The CDR3 protein is CASSQDFGQPQHF. The CDR3 DNA reads TGCGCCAGCAGCCAAGATTTCGGGCAGCCCCAGCATTTT.

This clone was picked up one time. V and J are TRBV28 and TRBJ1-5; TRBD1 might be the D (5 bases). V was trimmed by 2 bases and J by 7 bases, leaving 18 bases between them. This CDR3 is 16 amino acids long. Looked up from germline, CDR1 is MDHEN and CDR2 is SYDVKM. In DNA form, the CDR3 reads TGTGCCAGCAGTTTAAGTATGGGCCTCCGGGGGCAGCCCCAGCATTTT. This sequence encodes CASSLSMGLRGQPQHF. Variable domain in full (rest from reference TRBV28 and TRBJ1-5): DVKVTQSSRYLVKRTGEKVFLECVQDMDHENMFWYRQDPGLGLRLIYFSYDVKMKEKGDIPEGYSVSREKKERFSLILESASTNQTSMYLCASSLSMGLRGQPQHFGDGTRLSIL.

The chain employs TRBV6-5 and TRBJ2-3, with D maybe TRBD1 (5 bases). The germline V and J ends were trimmed by 4 bases and 0 bases, with 8 bases remaining between them. This CDR3 is 14 amino acids long. Per the germline V gene, CDR1 is MNHEY and CDR2 is SVGAGI. The CDR3 nucleotides are TGTGCCAGCAGTTTAACAGGAAGCACAGATACGCAGTATTTT. This translates into CASSLTGSTDTQYF.

This clone was seen a single time. CDR3: CASTFAGTGVKEQYF. As DNA, the CDR3 is TGTGCCAGCACCTTCGCCGGGACAGGGGTAAAAGAGCAGTACTTC. This chain joins TRBV27 and TRBJ2-7; 10 bases align to TRBD1. With 7 bases clipped from V and 7 bases from J, the junction kept 13 bases outside the gene matches. This CDR3 is built from 15 residues. CDR1 MNHEY and CDR2 SMNVEV come from the germline V gene (reference sequence).

The chain has TRBV5-1 and TRBJ2-5, with D possibly being TRBD1 (5 bases). V shed 2 bases and J shed 4 bases, with 9 bases lying between them. The CDR3 runs to 13 residues. Germline V gene lookup returns CDR1 SGHRS and CDR2 YFSETQ. This CDR3 reads CASSLIQGETQYF. CDR3 nucleotides: TGCGCCAGCAGCTTAATTCAGGGAGAGACCCAGTACTTC.

This clone has a handful of counts. V gene TRBV27 combines with J gene TRBJ2-1, with a weak D call TRBD2 (5 bases). Germline assignment: CDR1 MNHEY and CDR2 SMNVEV (reference sequence). The CDR3 consists of 14 residues. Trimming took 8 bases from V and 0 from J, leaving 11 bases between them. In DNA form, the CDR3 reads TGTGCCAGCGGACTCTTGAGCTCCTACAATGAGCAGTTCTTC. Its translation: CASGLLSSYNEQFF.